A single T cell receptor (beta chain) is shown here with its context. This sample is drawn from a study of glioma-infiltrating T cells after dendritic cell vaccination. Noted time point: after dendritic cell vaccination, including at tumor progression/relapse. Isocitrate dehydrogenase mutation was absent in all glioblastoma patients. This CDR3 region has 16 residues. V lost 0 bases and J 7 bases, leaving 19 bases between the germline ends. Germline V gene sequence: CDR1 LNHNV, CDR2 YYDKDF (reference sequence). Produced via immunoSEQ multiplex PCR; TCRdb's table is partial and in-frame only. This sample has 100,000 to 120,000 clones, with around 90% found just once.

The source is a human donor with glioblastoma. This specimen consisted of blood, obtained after dendritic cell vaccination. The chain has TRBV15 and TRBJ2-7; tentative D call: TRBD1 (6 bases). CDR3 loop: CATSRDRGAGENEQYF. DNA of the CDR3: TGTGCCACCAGCAGAGATAGGGGCGCAGGGGAAAATGAGCAGTACTTC.